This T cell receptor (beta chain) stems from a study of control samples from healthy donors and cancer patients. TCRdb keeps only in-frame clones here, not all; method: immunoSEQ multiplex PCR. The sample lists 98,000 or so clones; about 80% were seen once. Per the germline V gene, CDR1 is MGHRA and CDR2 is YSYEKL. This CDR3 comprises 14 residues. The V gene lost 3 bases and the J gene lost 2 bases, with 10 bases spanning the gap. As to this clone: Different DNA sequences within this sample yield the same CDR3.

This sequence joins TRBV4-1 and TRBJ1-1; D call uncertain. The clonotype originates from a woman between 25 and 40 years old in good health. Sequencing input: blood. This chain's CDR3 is CASSHPTSNTEAFF. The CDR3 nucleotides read TGCGCCAGCAGCCACCCGACCTCCAACACTGAAGCTTTCTTT.